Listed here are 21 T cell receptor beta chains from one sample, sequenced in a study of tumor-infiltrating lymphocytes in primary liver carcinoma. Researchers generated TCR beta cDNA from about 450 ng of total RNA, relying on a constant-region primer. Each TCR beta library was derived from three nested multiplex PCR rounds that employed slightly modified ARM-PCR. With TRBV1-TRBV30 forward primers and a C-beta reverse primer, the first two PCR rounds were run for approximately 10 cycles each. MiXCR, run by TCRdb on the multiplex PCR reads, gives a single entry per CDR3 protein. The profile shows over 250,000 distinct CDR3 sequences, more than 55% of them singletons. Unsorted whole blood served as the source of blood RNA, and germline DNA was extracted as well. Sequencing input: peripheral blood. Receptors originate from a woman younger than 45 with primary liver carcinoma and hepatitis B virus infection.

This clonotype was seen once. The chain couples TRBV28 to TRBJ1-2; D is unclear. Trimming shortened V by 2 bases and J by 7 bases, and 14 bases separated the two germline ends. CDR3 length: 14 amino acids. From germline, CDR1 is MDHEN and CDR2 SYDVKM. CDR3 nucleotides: TGTGCCAGCAGTTTAAGGGTCGGGTTCTCTGGCTACACCTTC. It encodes CASSLRVGFSGYTF.

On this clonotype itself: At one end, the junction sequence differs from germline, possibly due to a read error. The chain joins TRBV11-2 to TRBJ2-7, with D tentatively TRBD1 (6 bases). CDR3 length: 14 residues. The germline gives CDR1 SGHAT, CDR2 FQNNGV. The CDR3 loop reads CAGSLRDTGYVQYF. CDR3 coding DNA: TGTGCCGGCAGCTTAAGGGACACGGGGTATGTGCAGTACTTC.

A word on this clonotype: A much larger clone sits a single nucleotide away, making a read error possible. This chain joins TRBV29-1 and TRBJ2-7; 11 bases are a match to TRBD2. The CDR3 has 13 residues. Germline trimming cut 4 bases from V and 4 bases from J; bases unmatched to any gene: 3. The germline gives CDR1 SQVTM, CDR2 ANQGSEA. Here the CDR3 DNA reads TGCAGCGTTGTACTAGCGGGGGATTACGAGCAGTACTTC. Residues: CSVVLAGDYEQYF.

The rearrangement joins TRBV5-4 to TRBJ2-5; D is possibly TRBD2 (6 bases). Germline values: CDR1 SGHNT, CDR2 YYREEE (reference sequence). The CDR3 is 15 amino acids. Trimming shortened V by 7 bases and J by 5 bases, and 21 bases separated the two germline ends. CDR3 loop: CASQADTLGGETQYF. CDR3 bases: TGTGCCAGCCAAGCGGACACTCTAGGAGGGGAGACCCAGTACTTC.

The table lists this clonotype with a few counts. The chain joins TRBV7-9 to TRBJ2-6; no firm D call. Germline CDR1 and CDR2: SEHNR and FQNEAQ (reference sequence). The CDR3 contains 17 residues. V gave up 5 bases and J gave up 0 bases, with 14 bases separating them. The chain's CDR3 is CASSPDLGYSGANVLTF. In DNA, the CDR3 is TGTGCCAGCAGCCCCGATCTAGGATACTCTGGGGCCAACGTCCTGACTTTC.

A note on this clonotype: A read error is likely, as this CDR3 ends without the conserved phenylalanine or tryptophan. CDR3 loop: CASRKGGGGSGETQYL. CDR3 sequence (DNA): TGCGCCAGCAGGAAAGGGGGAGGTGGGAGTGGTGAGACCCAGTACTTA. The chain is built from TRBV4-3 and TRBJ2-5; TRBD1 or TRBD2 may be the D gene (6 bases each). The CDR3 loop spans 16 amino acids. Germline CDR1 and CDR2: LGHNA and YSLEER. Trimming cost V 6 bases and J 5 bases, with 22 bases left between them.

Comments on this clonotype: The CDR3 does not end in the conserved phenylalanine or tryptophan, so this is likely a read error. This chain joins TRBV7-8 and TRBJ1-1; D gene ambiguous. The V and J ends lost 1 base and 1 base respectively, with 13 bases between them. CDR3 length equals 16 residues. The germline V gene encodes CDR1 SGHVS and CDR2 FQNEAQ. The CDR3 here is CASSLVEIPWNTEAFS. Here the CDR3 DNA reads TGTGCCAGCAGCTTAGTGGAGATCCCATGGAACACTGAAGCTTTCTCT.

CDR3 nucleotides: TGTGCCAGCACGGAAGACCGCGGCTACACCTTC. Its translation: CASTEDRGYTF. The chain joins TRBV2 to TRBJ1-2; D is unclear. The CDR3 covers 11 residues. The ends were cut back, 7 bases at V and 8 bases at J, with 11 bases in the middle. CDR1 is SNHLY and CDR2 is FYNNEI in the germline V gene.

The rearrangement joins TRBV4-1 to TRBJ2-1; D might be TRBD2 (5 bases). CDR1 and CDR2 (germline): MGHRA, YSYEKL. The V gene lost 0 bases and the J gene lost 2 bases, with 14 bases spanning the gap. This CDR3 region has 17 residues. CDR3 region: CASSQEGGGGTYNEQFF. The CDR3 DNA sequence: TGCGCCAGCAGCCAAGAAGGTGGCGGAGGAACCTACAATGAGCAGTTCTTC.

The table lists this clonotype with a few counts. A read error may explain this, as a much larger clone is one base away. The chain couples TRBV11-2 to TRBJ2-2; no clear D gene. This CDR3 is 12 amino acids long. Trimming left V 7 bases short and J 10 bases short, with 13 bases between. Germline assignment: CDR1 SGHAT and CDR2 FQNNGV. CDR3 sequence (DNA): TGTGCCAGCATACAAGTAGCCGTGGAGCTGTTTTTT. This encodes CASIQVAVELFF.

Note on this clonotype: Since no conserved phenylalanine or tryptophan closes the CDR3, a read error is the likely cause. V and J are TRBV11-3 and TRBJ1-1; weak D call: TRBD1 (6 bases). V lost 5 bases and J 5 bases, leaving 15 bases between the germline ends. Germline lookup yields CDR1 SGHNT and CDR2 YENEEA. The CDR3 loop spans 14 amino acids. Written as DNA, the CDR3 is TGTGCCAGCAGCGGCGGGGCAGGGGAAACTGAAGCTTTCCTT. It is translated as CASSGGAGETEAFL.

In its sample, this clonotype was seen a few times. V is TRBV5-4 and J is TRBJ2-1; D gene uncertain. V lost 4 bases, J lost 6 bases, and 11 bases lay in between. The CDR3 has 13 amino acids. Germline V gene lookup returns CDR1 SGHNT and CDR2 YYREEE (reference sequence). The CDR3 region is CASSPLGGNEQFF. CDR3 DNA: TGTGCCAGCAGCCCCCTCGGCGGCAATGAGCAGTTCTTC.

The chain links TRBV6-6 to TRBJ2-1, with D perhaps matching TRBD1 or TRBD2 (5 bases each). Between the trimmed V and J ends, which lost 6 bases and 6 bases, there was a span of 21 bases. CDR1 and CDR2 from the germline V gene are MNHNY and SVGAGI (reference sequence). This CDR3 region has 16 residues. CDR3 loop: CASSPGRTWGTNEQFF. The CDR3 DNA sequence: TGTGCCAGCAGCCCAGGTCGGACATGGGGGACCAATGAGCAGTTCTTC.

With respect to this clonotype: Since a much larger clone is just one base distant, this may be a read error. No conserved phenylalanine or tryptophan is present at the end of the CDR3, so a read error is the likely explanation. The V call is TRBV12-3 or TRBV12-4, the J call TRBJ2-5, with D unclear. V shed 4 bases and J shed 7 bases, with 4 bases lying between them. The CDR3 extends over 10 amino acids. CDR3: CASSSGTQYS. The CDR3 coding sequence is TGTGCCAGCAGTTCCGGGACCCAGTACTCC.

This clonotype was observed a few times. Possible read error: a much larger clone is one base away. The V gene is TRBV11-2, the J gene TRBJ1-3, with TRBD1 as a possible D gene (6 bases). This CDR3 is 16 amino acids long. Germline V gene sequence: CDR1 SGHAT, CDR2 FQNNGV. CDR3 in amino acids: CASSYRTVISGNIIYF. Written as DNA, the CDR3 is TGTGCCAGCAGCTACCGGACAGTTATATCTGGAAACATCATATATTTT.

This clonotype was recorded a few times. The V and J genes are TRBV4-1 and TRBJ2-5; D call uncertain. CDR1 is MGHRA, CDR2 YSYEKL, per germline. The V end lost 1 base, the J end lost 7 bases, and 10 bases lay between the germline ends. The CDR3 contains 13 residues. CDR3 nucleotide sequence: TGCGCCAGCAGCCAAGGAATTGCTGTGACCCAGTACTTC. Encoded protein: CASSQGIAVTQYF.

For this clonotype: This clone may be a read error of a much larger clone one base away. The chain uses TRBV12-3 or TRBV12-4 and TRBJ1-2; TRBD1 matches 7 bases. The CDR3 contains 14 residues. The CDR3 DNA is TGTGTCAGCAGTCTGACAGGGATGGGCTATGGCTACACCTTC. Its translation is CVSSLTGMGYGYTF.

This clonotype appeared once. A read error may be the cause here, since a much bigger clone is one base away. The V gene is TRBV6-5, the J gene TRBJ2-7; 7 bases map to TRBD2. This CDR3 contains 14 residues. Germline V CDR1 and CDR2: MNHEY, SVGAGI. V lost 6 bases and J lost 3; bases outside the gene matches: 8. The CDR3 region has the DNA TGTGCCAGCAGCCTCGGCGGGAGACGCTACGAGCAGTACTTC. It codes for CASSLGGRRYEQYF.

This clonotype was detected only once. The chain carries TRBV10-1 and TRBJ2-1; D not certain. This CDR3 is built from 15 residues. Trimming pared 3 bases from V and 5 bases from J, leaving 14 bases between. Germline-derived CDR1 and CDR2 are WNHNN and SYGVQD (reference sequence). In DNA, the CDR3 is TGCGCCAGCAGTGATCCGACTGCAGCCCACAATGAGCAGTTCTTC. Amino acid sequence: CASSDPTAAHNEQFF.

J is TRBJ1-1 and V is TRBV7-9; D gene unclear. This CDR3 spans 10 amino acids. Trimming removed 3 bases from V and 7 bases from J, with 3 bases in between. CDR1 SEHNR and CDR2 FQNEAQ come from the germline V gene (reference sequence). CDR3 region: CASSFGEAFF. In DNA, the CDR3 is TGTGCCAGCAGCTTTGGTGAAGCTTTCTTT.

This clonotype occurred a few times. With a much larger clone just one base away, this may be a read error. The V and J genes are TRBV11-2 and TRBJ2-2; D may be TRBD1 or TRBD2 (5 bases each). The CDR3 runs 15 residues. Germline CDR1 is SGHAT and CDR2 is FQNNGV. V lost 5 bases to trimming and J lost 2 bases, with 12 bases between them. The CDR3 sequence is CASSTGGGNTGELFF. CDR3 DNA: TGTGCCAGCAGCACTGGGGGTGGAAACACCGGGGAGCTGTTTTTT. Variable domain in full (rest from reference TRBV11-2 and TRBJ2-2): EAGVAQSPRYKIIEKRQSVAFWCNPISGHATLYWYQQILGQGPKLLIQFQNNGVVDDSQLPKDRFSAERLKGVDSTLKIQPAKLEDSAVYLCASSTGGGNTGELFFGEGSRLTVL.